This passage covers 25 T cell receptor beta chains from one sample sequenced in a study of response to subunit inactivated influenza vaccine. TCRdb recomputed calls from the RT-PCR reads with MiXCR, one row per CDR3 protein. The data hold 650,000 to 800,000 distinct CDR3 sequences, with approximately 15% observed a single time. Here the sequenced sample was PBMCs from blood, taken approximately 15 days before vaccination. The receptor set was obtained from a man aged 50 to 60 who received an inactivated influenza vaccine.

This clonotype has more than one count but fewer than ten. The V call is TRBV28, the J call TRBJ1-5; D gene uncertain. CDR1 and CDR2 from the germline V gene are MDHEN and SYDVKM. There are 15 residues in the CDR3. V lost 7 bases and J lost 0, with 13 bases in between. The CDR3 is CASTVTSISNQPQHF. In DNA, the CDR3 is TGTGCCAGCACTGTGACATCCATTAGCAATCAGCCCCAGCATTTT.

The rearrangement joins TRBV20-1 to TRBJ2-3; D may be TRBD1 (6 bases). This CDR3 comprises 12 residues. Trimming shortened V by 4 bases and J by 5 bases, and 10 bases separated the two germline ends. From germline, CDR1 is DFQATT and CDR2 SNEGSKA (reference sequence). The CDR3 protein is CSANREIDTQYF. CDR3 nucleotide sequence: TGCAGTGCTAACAGGGAGATAGATACGCAGTATTTT.

There are many counts of this clonotype. This chain joins TRBV20-1 and TRBJ2-1; tentative D call: TRBD2 (5 bases). V lost 5 bases and J 5 bases, leaving 13 bases between the germline ends. Germline loops: CDR1 DFQATT, CDR2 SNEGSKA (reference sequence). The CDR3 loop spans 13 amino acids. This chain's CDR3 is CSALDWQNNEQFF. The DNA for the CDR3 is TGCAGTGCTTTGGACTGGCAAAACAATGAGCAGTTCTTC.

The J gene is TRBJ2-7, the V gene TRBV3-1; D gene ambiguous. V gave up 0 bases and J gave up 7 bases, with 13 bases separating them. Per germline, CDR1 LGHDT and CDR2 YNNKEL (reference sequence). This CDR3 region has 14 residues. The CDR3 reads CASSQDGYRWEQYF. CDR3 DNA sequence: TGTGCCAGCAGCCAAGATGGTTACCGTTGGGAGCAGTACTTC.

This clonotype was found a few times. The J gene is TRBJ1-1, the V gene TRBV20-1; 9 bases align to TRBD1. This CDR3 contains 15 residues. The V and J ends lost 5 bases and 1 base, in that order; junction bases with no gene match: 8. Germline CDR1 and CDR2: DFQATT and SNEGSKA (reference sequence). Written as DNA, the CDR3 is TGCAGTGCTTGGGACAGGGCGGGTAGGAACACTGAAGCTTTCTTT. This translates into CSAWDRAGRNTEAFF.

This clonotype was seen more than once but under ten times. The chain uses TRBV27 and TRBJ1-2; TRBD1 agrees at 9 bases. The CDR3 runs 14 residues. Germline V lookup: CDR1 MNHEY, CDR2 SMNVEV (reference sequence). With V trimmed by 8 bases and J by 4 bases, 8 bases remained unmatched. This CDR3 reads CASRPGTGTYGYTF. In nucleotides, the CDR3 is TGTGCCAGCCGTCCCGGGACAGGGACCTATGGCTACACCTTC.

The rearrangement uses TRBV18 and TRBJ2-7; the D gene is possibly TRBD1 (6 bases). Trimming pared 4 bases from V and 0 bases from J, leaving 13 bases between. CDR1 and CDR2 (germline): KGHSH, LQKENI. CDR3 length: 15 amino acids. CDR3 nucleotide sequence: TGTGCCAGCTCACTAACAGGGAGCCGCTCCTACGAGCAGTACTTC. It codes for CASSLTGSRSYEQYF. The full variable domain, its missing parts supplied by reference TRBV18 and TRBJ2-7, is NAGVMQNPRHLVRRRGQEARLRCSPMKGHSHVYWYRQLPEEGLKFMVYLQKENIIDESGMPKERFSAEFPKEGPSILRIQQVVRGDSAAYFCASSLTGSRSYEQYFGPGTRLTVT.

This clonotype was seen a handful of times. This rearrangement joins TRBV11-1 to TRBJ2-7; D may be TRBD1 (6 bases). Trimming left V 4 bases short and J 0 bases short, with 22 bases between. Germline assignment: CDR1 SGHAT and CDR2 FQDESV (reference sequence). The CDR3 is 18 residues long. The CDR3, as DNA: TGTGCCAGCAGCTCGTTACCGAAGAGAATGGACAGCTCCTACGAGCAGTACTTC. This encodes CASSSLPKRMDSSYEQYF. Complete variable domain (other parts from reference TRBV11-1 and TRBJ2-7): EAEVAQSPRYKITEKSQAVAFWCDPISGHATLYWYRQILGQGPELLVQFQDESVVDDSQLPKDRFSAERLKGVDSTLKIQPAELGDSAMYLCASSSLPKRMDSSYEQYFGPGTRLTVT.

The rearrangement uses TRBV29-1 and TRBJ2-5; perhaps D is TRBD1 or TRBD2 (6 bases each). Germline CDR1 reads SQVTM; CDR2 reads ANQGSEA. The CDR3 length is 13 residues. Trimming removed 4 bases from V and 4 bases from J, with 13 bases in between. The CDR3 DNA reads TGCAGCGTTGGTGGGGGGCTCGGAGAGACCCAGTACTTC. Protein sequence: CSVGGGLGETQYF.

Only a few counts were recorded for this clonotype. This chain links TRBV4-3 with TRBJ2-3; D might be TRBD1 or TRBD2, each matching 5 bases. CDR3 length: 16 residues. V was shortened by 1 base and J by 6 bases, with 17 bases between the two germline ends. Looked up from germline, CDR1 is LGHNA and CDR2 is YSLEER. As DNA, the CDR3 is TGCGCCAGCAGCCAAGGGAGCCAGGGAAGGAGGGATACGCAGTATTTT. It specifies CASSQGSQGRRDTQYF.

The rearrangement joins TRBV27 to TRBJ2-4; TRBD1 aligns across 9 bases. Germline trimming cut 8 bases from V and 1 base from J; bases unmatched to any gene: 12. Germline CDR1 and CDR2: MNHEY and SMNVEV (reference sequence). CDR3 length: 17 residues. This CDR3 is CASAGTGLRKAKNIQYF. CDR3 bases: TGTGCCAGCGCCGGGACAGGGCTGAGAAAGGCCAAAAACATTCAGTACTTC.

This clonotype showed up just a few times. The chain uses TRBV29-1 and TRBJ1-5; D not resolved. The CDR3 is 13 amino acids. Germline-derived CDR1 and CDR2 are SQVTM and ANQGSEA. V lost 7 bases, J lost 0 bases, and 10 bases lay in between. The CDR3 protein is CSATVNSNQPQHF. The CDR3 nucleotides read TGCAGCGCAACAGTGAATAGCAATCAGCCCCAGCATTTT.

On this clonotype itself: The junction departs from the called germline gene at one end, perhaps through a read error. The rearrangement links TRBV2 to TRBJ1-1, with 7 bases aligning to TRBD1. This CDR3 contains 19 residues. CDR1 is SNHLY, CDR2 FYNNEI, per germline. Here the CDR3 reads CACSSGPTGWQVENTEAFF. The CDR3 DNA reads as TGTGCCTGCAGTTCCGGTCCGACAGGGTGGCAAGTGGAGAACACTGAAGCTTTCTTT. The full variable domain, its missing parts supplied by reference TRBV2 and TRBJ1-1, is EPEVTQTPSHQVTQMGQEVILRCVPISNHLYFYWYRQILGQKVEFLVSFYNNEISEKSEIFDDQFSVERPDGSNFTLKIRSTKLEDSAMYFCACSSGPTGWQVENTEAFFGQGTRLTVV.

In its sample, this clonotype was seen once. This chain links TRBV12-3 or TRBV12-4 with TRBJ2-3; TRBD2 might be the D (5 bases). V gave up 6 bases and J gave up 1 base, with 20 bases separating them. The CDR3 has 17 amino acids. The CDR3 DNA is TGTGCCAGCAGCCCCTACCCCGAGGGTGAGGGCACAGATACGCAGTATTTT. It codes for CASSPYPEGEGTDTQYF.

This clonotype was detected a few times. CDR3 sequence (DNA): TGCGCCAGCAGCCAAGATGTCAGGATCACCGGGGAGCTGTTTTTT. Translated: CASSQDVRITGELFF. This chain links TRBV4-3 with TRBJ2-2, with D uncertain. Germline loops: CDR1 LGHNA, CDR2 YSLEER. The CDR3 consists of 15 residues. The V end was cut by 0 bases, the J end by 4 bases, with 9 bases between.

This clonotype was seen at least ten times. The V call is TRBV30, the J call TRBJ2-1; maybe TRBD1 (5 bases). Germline-derived CDR1 and CDR2 are GTSNPN and SVGIG (reference sequence). The CDR3 extends over 12 amino acids. Trimming shortened V by 3 bases and J by 10 bases, and 13 bases separated the two germline ends. The CDR3 DNA reads TGTGCCTGGAGCGTGGGGCGGACCGAGCAGTTCTTC. Amino acids: CAWSVGRTEQFF.

The J gene is TRBJ2-2, the V gene TRBV29-1; 11 bases align to TRBD2. Germline V gene sequence: CDR1 SQVTM, CDR2 ANQGSEA. V lost 7 bases and J lost 1; bases outside the gene matches: 5. The CDR3 covers 15 residues. The CDR3 DNA reads TGCAGCGCGGGCCTAGCGGGAGGGAACACCGGGGAGCTGTTTTTT. Its translation is CSAGLAGGNTGELFF.

This clonotype was detected a few times. The V call is TRBV12-3 or TRBV12-4, the J call TRBJ1-1; D may be TRBD1 (5 bases). The CDR3 is made up of 14 amino acids. The germline V and J ends were trimmed by 6 bases and 2 bases, with 13 bases remaining between them. CDR3 bases: TGTGCCAGCAGATGGGGCGGACTAAACACTGAAGCTTTCTTT. The encoded protein is CASRWGGLNTEAFF.

The rearrangement joins TRBV11-2 to TRBJ2-5; 11 positions agree with TRBD2. V lost 4 bases to trimming and J lost 4 bases; unmatched junction nucleotides: 23. The CDR3 spans 21 residues. Germline assignment: CDR1 SGHAT and CDR2 FQNNGV. DNA for the CDR3: TGTGCCAGCAGCTGGTATCAAACTCCGGGACTAGCGGCCCCCACGAGAGAGACCCAGTACTTC. This encodes CASSWYQTPGLAAPTRETQYF. Combining the CDR3 with reference TRBV11-2 and TRBJ2-5 gives the whole variable domain EAGVAQSPRYKIIEKRQSVAFWCNPISGHATLYWYQQILGQGPKLLIQFQNNGVVDDSQLPKDRFSAERLKGVDSTLKIQPAKLEDSAVYLCASSWYQTPGLAAPTRETQYFGPGTRLLVL.

V and J are TRBV5-5 and TRBJ2-2; D unresolved. This CDR3 has 15 residues. V was shortened by 5 bases and J by 1 base, with 12 bases between the two germline ends. The germline gives CDR1 SGHKS, CDR2 YYEKEE (reference sequence). This CDR3 reads CASSLLSVNTGELFF. CDR3 in DNA: TGTGCCAGCAGTCTACTCTCCGTGAACACCGGGGAGCTGTTTTTT.

CDR3 sequence: CASSGPRLVRDTQYF. In nucleotides, the CDR3 is TGTGCCAGCAGTGGACCCAGGTTAGTTCGAGATACGCAGTATTTT. This chain uses TRBV6-4 with TRBJ2-3; D ambiguous. Germline V gene data show CDR1 as MRHNA and CDR2 as SNTAGT. Trimming pared 4 bases from V and 5 bases from J, leaving 16 bases between. This CDR3 comprises 15 residues.

This clonotype was counted only a few times. The chain links TRBV7-9 to TRBJ1-2; 8 bases fit TRBD1. J gave up 5 bases and V 5 bases, and 7 bases lay outside the gene matches. CDR1 is SEHNR and CDR2 is FQNEAQ in the germline V gene (reference sequence). The CDR3 has 14 residues. This chain's CDR3 is CASSAMGQAYGYTF. The CDR3 DNA reads as TGTGCCAGCAGCGCCATGGGACAGGCTTATGGCTACACCTTC.

The rearrangement joins TRBV29-1 to TRBJ2-2; D may be TRBD1 (8 bases). Germline CDR1 is SQVTM and CDR2 is ANQGSEA. The CDR3 has 18 residues. The V end was cut by 1 base, the J end by 5 bases, with 23 bases between. CDR3 region: CSVEVPGPTGGGTGELFF. As DNA, the CDR3 is TGCAGCGTTGAAGTACCCGGGCCCACAGGGGGGGGAACCGGGGAGCTGTTTTTT.

The chain is built from TRBV5-4 and TRBJ2-4, with D possibly called TRBD1 or TRBD2 (6 bases each). Germline CDR1 reads SGHNT; CDR2 reads YYREEE (reference sequence). This CDR3 region has 16 residues. Trimming stripped 5 bases from V and 1 base from J, with 16 bases between. The CDR3 spells CASSRLGGTAKNIQYF. The DNA for the CDR3 is TGTGCCAGCAGTAGACTGGGGGGCACGGCCAAAAACATTCAGTACTTC.

CDR3 nucleotides: TGTGCCAGCAGCTTTAGACTAGCGGGGAGCACAGATACGCAGTATTTT. Translation gives CASSFRLAGSTDTQYF. The rearrangement uses TRBV7-2 and TRBJ2-3; 11 bases match TRBD2. V lost 3 bases to trimming and J lost 0 bases; unmatched junction nucleotides: 2. Germline-derived CDR1 and CDR2 are SGHTA and FQGNSA. The CDR3 sequence is 16 residues long.